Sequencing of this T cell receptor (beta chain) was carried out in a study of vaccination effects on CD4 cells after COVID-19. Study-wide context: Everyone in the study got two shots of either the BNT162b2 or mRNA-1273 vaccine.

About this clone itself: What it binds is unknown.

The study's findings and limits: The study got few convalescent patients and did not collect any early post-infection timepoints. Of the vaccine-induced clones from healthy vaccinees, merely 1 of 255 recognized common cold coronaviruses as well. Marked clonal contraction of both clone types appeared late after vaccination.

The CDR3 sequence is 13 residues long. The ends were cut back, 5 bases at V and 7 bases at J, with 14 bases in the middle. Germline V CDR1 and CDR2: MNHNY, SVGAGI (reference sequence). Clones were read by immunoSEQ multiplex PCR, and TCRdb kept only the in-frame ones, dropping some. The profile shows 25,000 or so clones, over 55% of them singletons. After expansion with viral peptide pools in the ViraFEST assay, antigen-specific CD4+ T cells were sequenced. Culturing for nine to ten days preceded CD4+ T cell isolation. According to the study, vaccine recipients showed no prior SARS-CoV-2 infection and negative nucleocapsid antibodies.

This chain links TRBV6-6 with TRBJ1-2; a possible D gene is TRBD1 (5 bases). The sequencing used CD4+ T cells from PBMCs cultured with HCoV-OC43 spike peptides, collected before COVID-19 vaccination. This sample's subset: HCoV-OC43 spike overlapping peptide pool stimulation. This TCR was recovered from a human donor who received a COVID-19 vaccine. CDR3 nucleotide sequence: TGTGCCAGCAGTGCCTTTAATGGGGGTGGCTACACCTTC. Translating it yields CASSAFNGGGYTF.